This T cell receptor beta chain was identified during a study of neurological immune-mediated disorders (dated by TCRdb to between 2018 and 2021). About the full investigation: Of the roughly 35 multiple sclerosis patients, roughly 30 had relapsing-remitting MS and 3 had secondary progressive MS. Peripheral blood TCR-beta repertoires from HTLV-I-associated myelopathy (HAM/TSP) patients, multiple sclerosis patients and healthy controls were compared by UMI-based sequencing. The cohort was made up of approximately 71 subjects, consisting of roughly 14 HAM/TSP patients, around 35 multiple sclerosis patients and about 20 healthy controls. The approximately 100 TCR-beta libraries included longitudinal samples, technical triplicates and paired sorted CD4+ and CD8+ T-cell subsets alongside PBMC samples. The paper's findings and limits, for the study overall: The highest TCR clonal expansion was observed in HAM/TSP patients, whereas the lowest was observed in MS patients, even when compared with healthy controls. Phylogenetic analysis grouped repertoires from 18 of 34 MS patients into a cluster of related CDR3 sequences, suggesting a possible repertoire-level signature. No association of the MS cluster with clinical or MRI features was observed, and the need for larger cohorts was stated by the authors. No identical CDR3 amino acid sequences were found to be shared among expanded clones across subjects, suggesting that TCR-beta repertoires were private in all groups.

At least ten counts were recorded for this clonotype. No antigen is known for it. It has no much larger one-base neighbor in the sample; base qualities were not kept. V and J are truncated by 4 bases and 3 bases respectively, leaving an intervening sequence of 13 bases. CDR1 and CDR2, looked up from the germline V gene (reference sequence), are LGHDT and YNNKEL. The CDR3 numbers 14 residues from cysteine through phenylalanine. Left in the record is the CDR3 DNA by itself, 42 bases read in frame from the first base. To synthesize cDNA, template-switch 5'RACE was performed with a primer carrying a 10-nucleotide random unique molecular identifier so that each TCR transcript was tagged. Over 180 million TCR-beta sequences, covering 15-18 subjects, were produced in each sequencing run. The RNeasy kit was used for extraction of total RNA. The KAPA Real-time Library Amplification kit was used to amplify TCR-beta VDJ regions with primers targeting the TCR constant region and the 5'RACE anchor. A first PCR added sample indexes and Illumina adaptors, after which a second PCR increased the library yield. The roughly 650 bp TCR product was size-selected on a 2% E-gel SizeSelection system after Ampure bead purification. Library quality was checked on a Bioanalyzer, concentration was measured with Qubit, and libraries were quantified with the Kapa Library Quantification kit before pooling. Paired-end 2 x 150 bp sequencing of the libraries was performed on an Illumina HiSeq 2500. To increase sequence diversity, roughly 24-32% phiX was spiked into each library pool. The original pipeline was this. Quality-filtered reads were processed with the UMI-based MiGEC pipeline, which removed over 75% of raw TCR sequences during error correction. IMGT germline references were used for aligning VDJ genes, and each clonotype was defined as a unique CDR3 amino acid sequence together with its V-J genes. Clonal expansion, Shannon diversity and CDR3 relatedness were evaluated with VDJtools (CalcPairwiseDistances, ClusterSamples), while phylogenetic trees were built in CLCbio workbench. A clone was classed as expanded if it had 8 or more unique UMIs, a cutoff based on coefficient-of-variation modelling across technical triplicates. In TCRdb, the public reads were trimmed at Q25 with fastp and aligned with MiXCR, with productive beta chains retained. Each entry merges the rows of one CDR3 protein and shows their most common DNA and genes. The V and J calls and clone size are TCRdb's, not the authors'. The sample table holds roughly 28,000 distinct CDR3 sequences, of which about 3.1% were seen once. The ten largest clones capture 7% of the sample.

For unsorted PBMC libraries, 2 million PBMCs were used after storage in RNAlater at -80 degrees C until RNA extraction. Multiple sclerosis patients were enrolled in a US clinical protocol under which disease progression was evaluated by magnetic resonance imaging. Peripheral blood underwent Ficoll-Hypaque density gradient centrifugation to isolate PBMCs, which were then cryopreserved in liquid nitrogen. Sequencing was performed on PBMCs. This sequence uses TRBV3-1 and TRBJ2-7; a weak D assignment points to TRBD2 (5 bases agree). This TCR was sampled from a woman under 40 with multiple sclerosis. The nucleotide sequence reads as follows: TGTGCCAGCAGCCCTAGCTGGGGTTTCTACGAGCAGTACTTC. This translates into CASSPSWGFYEQYF.